This passage covers 11 T cell receptor beta chains from one sample sequenced in a study of Ad26.COV2.S vaccination and SARS-CoV-2 variants. Measured with immunoSEQ multiplex PCR; TCRdb has only the in-frame clones, and not every one. The sample has roughly 380,000 clones, approximately 85% seen once. Treatment reported: around 19 received Ad26.COV2.S at low or high dose, single or two shots; a few received placebo; per-sample allocation not given. It was on day 63 after the first vaccine or placebo injection that samples were taken. The specimen was peripheral blood, collected in a trial of Ad26.COV2.S vaccine versus placebo. The receptors come from a person between 18 and 65 years old who received the Ad26.COV2.S COVID-19 vaccine or a placebo.

The chain recombines TRBV14 with TRBJ2-7; 10 nucleotides match TRBD1. Germline V gene lookup returns CDR1 SGHDN and CDR2 FVKESK. The CDR3 totals 16 residues. J gave up 6 bases and V 4 bases, and 12 bases lay outside the gene matches. The CDR3 loop reads CASSPRRDRGPVEQYF. CDR3 DNA: TGTGCCAGCAGCCCCCGTCGGGACAGGGGTCCGGTCGAGCAGTACTTC.

This clone was counted a few times. The chain uses TRBV6-6 and TRBJ1-5; D not resolved. Germline loops: CDR1 MNHNY, CDR2 SVGAGI (reference sequence). V lost 6 bases, J lost 11 bases, and 14 bases lay in between. This CDR3 comprises 12 residues. CDR3 in amino acids: CASRLDTRSQHF. CDR3 nucleotide sequence: TGTGCCAGCAGACTAGACACGCGATCCCAGCATTTT.

The CDR3 spells CASSLRPSTDTQYF. In nucleotides, the CDR3 is TGTGCCAGCAGCTTGCGGCCTAGCACAGATACGCAGTATTTT. The chain couples TRBV11-2 to TRBJ2-3; the D is unclear. The germline CDR1 and CDR2 sequences are SGHAT and FQNNGV. CDR3 size: 14 residues. Trimming took 3 bases from V and 0 from J, leaving 7 bases between them.

CDR3 amino acids: CASSLGSSEQYF. In nucleotides, the CDR3 is TGTGCCAGCAGTTTAGGTTCGAGCGAGCAGTACTTC. The J gene is TRBJ2-7, the V gene TRBV12-3 or TRBV12-4; D gene uncertain. V was cut by 1 base and J by 6 bases, with 7 bases left in between. CDR3 length: 12 amino acids.

This chain joins TRBV11-2 and TRBJ2-3; 11 nucleotides match TRBD2. This CDR3 spans 16 amino acids. With V trimmed by 2 bases and J by 0 bases, 1 base remained unmatched. Per germline, CDR1 SGHAT and CDR2 FQNNGV. The CDR3 region is CASSLRLAGSTDTQYF. CDR3 DNA: TGTGCCAGCAGCTTACGACTAGCGGGGAGCACAGATACGCAGTATTTT.

The rearrangement links TRBV27 to TRBJ2-2; D may be TRBD2 (5 bases). The V end was cut by 6 bases, the J end by 9 bases, with 17 bases between. Germline loops: CDR1 MNHEY, CDR2 SMNVEV (reference sequence). There are 14 residues in the CDR3. CDR3 amino acids: CASRTSGVSRELFF. CDR3 nucleotides: TGTGCCAGCAGAACCTCCGGGGTTTCGCGGGAGCTGTTTTTT.

This chain links TRBV19 with TRBJ2-7, with D maybe TRBD1 (5 bases). Trimming removed 4 bases at V and 3 bases at J, with 13 bases between. Per germline, CDR1 LNHDA and CDR2 SQIVND (reference sequence). The length of the CDR3 is 14 residues. The CDR3 bases are TGTGCCAGTAGTACAATGACAGCTGGCTACGAGCAGTACTTC. It codes for CASSTMTAGYEQYF.

The DNA for the CDR3 is TGTGCCAGCAGGATCGGGACTAGCGCTGACTACGAGCAGTACTTC. It is translated as CASRIGTSADYEQYF. The rearrangement links TRBV5-4 to TRBJ2-7; 10 bases are shared with TRBD2. Germline V CDR1 and CDR2: SGHNT, YYREEE (reference sequence). The CDR3 is 15 residues long. Trimming removed 5 bases from V and 3 bases from J; junction bases left unmatched: 8.

V is TRBV5-1 and J is TRBJ2-5; the D gene is possibly TRBD2 (6 bases). Germline CDR1 is SGHRS and CDR2 is YFSETQ. The CDR3 contains 14 residues. V lost 4 bases and J lost 2, with 12 bases in between. CDR3 region: CASSPSGRQETQYF. CDR3 nucleotide sequence: TGCGCCAGCAGCCCGAGTGGGAGGCAAGAGACCCAGTACTTC.

The chain joins TRBV27 to TRBJ2-5; D uncertain. The germline V and J ends were trimmed by 3 bases and 0 bases, with 8 bases remaining between them. This CDR3 comprises 14 residues. Germline V gives CDR1 MNHEY, CDR2 SMNVEV (reference sequence). This CDR3 is CASSFVGNQETQYF. CDR3 DNA: TGTGCCAGCAGTTTCGTAGGGAACCAAGAGACCCAGTACTTC.

The V call is TRBV7-2, the J call TRBJ1-2; tentative D call: TRBD1 (6 bases). CDR1 SGHTA and CDR2 FQGNSA come from the germline V gene. V was pared by 1 base and J by 8 bases, with 14 bases between. The CDR3 sequence is 14 residues long. The CDR3 DNA is TGTGCCAGCAGCTTAGTGTTGGGGGGCAGAGGCTACACCTTC. Translated, it gives CASSLVLGGRGYTF.